This T cell receptor beta chain was identified during a study of blood T cells in healthy people across ages. PCR was performed a second time for about 6 to 12 cycles using a sample-barcoded 5' primer and a J-beta primer mix. Through a template-switch adaptor with 12 random nucleotides, each cDNA molecule received a tag. Via MiXCR, TCRdb re-called the 5' RACE reads, giving one row per CDR3 protein. The sample carries about a million distinct CDR3 sequences, 45% to 60% recorded once. V lost 2 bases to trimming and J lost 4 bases, with 8 bases between them. CDR3 length: 13 amino acids. CDR1 MNHEY and CDR2 SMNVEV come from the germline V gene (reference sequence).

The specimen was blood. The sequence came from a woman aged 55-70 years in good health. This sequence joins TRBV27 and TRBJ1-2; D is unclear. This chain's CDR3 is CASSLAVGYGYTF. The CDR3, as DNA: TGTGCCAGCAGTTTAGCAGTCGGCTATGGCTACACCTTC.